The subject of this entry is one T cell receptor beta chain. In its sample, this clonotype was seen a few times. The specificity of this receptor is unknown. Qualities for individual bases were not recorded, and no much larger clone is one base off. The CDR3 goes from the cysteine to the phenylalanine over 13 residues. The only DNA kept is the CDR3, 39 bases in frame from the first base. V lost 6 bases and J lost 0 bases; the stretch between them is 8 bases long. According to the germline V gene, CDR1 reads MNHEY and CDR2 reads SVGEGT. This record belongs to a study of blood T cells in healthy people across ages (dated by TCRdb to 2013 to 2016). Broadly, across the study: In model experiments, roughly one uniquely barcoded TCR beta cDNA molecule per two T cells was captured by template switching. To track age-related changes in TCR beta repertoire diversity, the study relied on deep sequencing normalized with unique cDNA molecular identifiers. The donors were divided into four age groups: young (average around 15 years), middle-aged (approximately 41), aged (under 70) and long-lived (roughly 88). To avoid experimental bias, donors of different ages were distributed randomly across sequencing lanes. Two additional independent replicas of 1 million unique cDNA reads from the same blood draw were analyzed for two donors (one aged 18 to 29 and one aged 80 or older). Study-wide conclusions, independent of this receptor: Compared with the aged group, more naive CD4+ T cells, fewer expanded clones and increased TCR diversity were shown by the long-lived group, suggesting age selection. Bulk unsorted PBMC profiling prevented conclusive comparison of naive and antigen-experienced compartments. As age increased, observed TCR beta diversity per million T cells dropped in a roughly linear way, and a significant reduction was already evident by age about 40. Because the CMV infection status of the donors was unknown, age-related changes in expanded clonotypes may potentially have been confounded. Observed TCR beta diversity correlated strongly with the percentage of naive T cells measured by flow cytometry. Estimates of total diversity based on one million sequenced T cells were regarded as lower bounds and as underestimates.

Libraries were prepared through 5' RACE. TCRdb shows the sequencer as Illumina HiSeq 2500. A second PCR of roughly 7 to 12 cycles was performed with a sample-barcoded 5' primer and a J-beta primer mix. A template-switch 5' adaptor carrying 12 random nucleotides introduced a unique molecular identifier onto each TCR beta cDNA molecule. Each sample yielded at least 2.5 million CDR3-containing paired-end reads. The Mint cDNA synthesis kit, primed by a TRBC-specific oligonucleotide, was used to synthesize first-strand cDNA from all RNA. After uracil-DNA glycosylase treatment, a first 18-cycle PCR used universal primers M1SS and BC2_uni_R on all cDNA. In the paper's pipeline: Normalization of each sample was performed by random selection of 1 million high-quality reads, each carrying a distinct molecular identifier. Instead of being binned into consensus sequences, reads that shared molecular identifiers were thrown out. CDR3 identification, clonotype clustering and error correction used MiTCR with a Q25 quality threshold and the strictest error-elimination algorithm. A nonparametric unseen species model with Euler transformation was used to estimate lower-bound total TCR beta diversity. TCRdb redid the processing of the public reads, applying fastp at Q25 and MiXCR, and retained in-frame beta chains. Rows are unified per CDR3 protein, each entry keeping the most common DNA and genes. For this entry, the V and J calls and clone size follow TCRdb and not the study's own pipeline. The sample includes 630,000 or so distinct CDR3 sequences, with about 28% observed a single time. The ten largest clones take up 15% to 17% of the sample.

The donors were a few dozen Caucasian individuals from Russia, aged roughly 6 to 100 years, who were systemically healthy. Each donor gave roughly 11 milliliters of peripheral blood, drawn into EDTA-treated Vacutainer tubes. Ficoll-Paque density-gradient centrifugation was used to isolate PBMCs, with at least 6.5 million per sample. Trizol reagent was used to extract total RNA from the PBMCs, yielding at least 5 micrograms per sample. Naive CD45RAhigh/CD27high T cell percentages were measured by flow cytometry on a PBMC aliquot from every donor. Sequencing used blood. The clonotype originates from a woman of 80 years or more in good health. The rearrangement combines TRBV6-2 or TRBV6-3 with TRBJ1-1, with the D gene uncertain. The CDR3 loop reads CASSIKMNTEAFF. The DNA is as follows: TGTGCCAGCAGCATAAAGATGAACACTGAAGCTTTCTTT.